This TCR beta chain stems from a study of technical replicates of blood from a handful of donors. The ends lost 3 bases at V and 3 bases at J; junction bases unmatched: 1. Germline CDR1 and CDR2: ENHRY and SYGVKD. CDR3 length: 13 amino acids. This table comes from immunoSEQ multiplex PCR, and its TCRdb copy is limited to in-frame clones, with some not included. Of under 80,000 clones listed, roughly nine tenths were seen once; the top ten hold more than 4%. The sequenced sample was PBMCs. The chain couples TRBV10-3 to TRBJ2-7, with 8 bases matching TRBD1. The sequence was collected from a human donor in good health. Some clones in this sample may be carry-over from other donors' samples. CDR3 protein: CAISEDRGYEQYF. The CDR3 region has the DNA TGTGCCATCAGTGAAGACAGGGGCTACGAGCAGTACTTC.